These 30 T cell receptor beta chains were all obtained from the same sample, sequenced in a study of T cell responses to AZD1222 COVID-19 vaccine. Assay: immunoSEQ multiplex PCR; the TCRdb copy retains only in-frame clones and omits some. The table shows more than 75,000 clones, with about nine tenths occurring only once. The sample consisted of peripheral blood, taken 28 days after the second AZD1222 dose. Receptor source: an adult who received the AZD1222 COVID-19 vaccine.

This rearrangement joins TRBV9 to TRBJ2-2; no clear D gene. Germline assignment: CDR1 SGDLS and CDR2 YYNGEE. The germline V and J ends were trimmed by 0 bases and 4 bases, with 4 bases remaining between them. The length of the CDR3 is 13 residues. The CDR3 here is CASSVASTGELFF. In DNA, the CDR3 is TGTGCCAGCAGCGTAGCAAGCACCGGGGAGCTGTTTTTT.

The chain has TRBV28 and TRBJ1-1; D not resolved. Germline lookup yields CDR1 MDHEN and CDR2 SYDVKM. The CDR3 runs to 14 residues. V lost 6 bases and J 4 bases, leaving 15 bases between the germline ends. CDR3 amino acids: CASSSSTLSTEAFF. In DNA form, the CDR3 reads TGTGCCAGCAGCTCCAGTACGTTGTCCACTGAAGCTTTCTTT.

The chain recombines TRBV5-1 with TRBJ2-7; TRBD1 aligns across 8 bases. V lost 4 bases, J lost 3 bases, and 12 bases stayed unmatched. Per the germline V gene, CDR1 is SGHRS and CDR2 is YFSETQ. The CDR3 is 16 residues long. CDR3 in amino acids: CASSPSGQGAVYEQYF. DNA of the CDR3: TGCGCCAGCAGCCCCTCGGGGCAGGGGGCGGTCTACGAGCAGTACTTC.

The rearrangement uses TRBV30 and TRBJ1-2; maybe TRBD1 (6 bases). CDR3 length: 13 residues. Trimming stripped 4 bases from V and 5 bases from J, with 14 bases between. The germline gives CDR1 GTSNPN, CDR2 SVGIG (reference sequence). DNA of the CDR3: TGTGCCTGGAACAGGGAAGGCCTATATGGCTACACCTTC. Amino acid sequence: CAWNREGLYGYTF. Full variable domain (remainder filled in from reference TRBV30 and TRBJ1-2): SQTIHQWPATLVQPVGSPLSLECTVEGTSNPNLYWYRQAAGRGLQLLFYSVGIGQISSEVPQNLSASRPQDRQFILSSKKLLLSDSGFYLCAWNREGLYGYTFGSGTRLTVV.

This clone was seen only once. The chain employs TRBV5-1 and TRBJ2-2; 7 nucleotides agree with TRBD1. The CDR3 loop spans 15 amino acids. V gave up 0 bases and J gave up 1 base; unmatched junction bases: 0. CDR1 and CDR2 from the germline V gene are SGHRS and YFSETQ. The CDR3 nucleotides are TGCGCCAGCAGCTTGGGGACAGGGAACACCGGGGAGCTGTTTTTT. Translating it yields CASSLGTGNTGELFF.

V is TRBV11-3 and J is TRBJ1-1; D unresolved. Germline CDR1 and CDR2: SGHNT and YENEEA. The V end was cut by 4 bases, the J end by 1 base, with 7 bases between. The CDR3 has 13 amino acids. This CDR3 reads CASSSTENTEAFF. The DNA for the CDR3 is TGTGCCAGCAGCTCGACCGAGAACACTGAAGCTTTCTTT.

The chain recombines TRBV9 with TRBJ2-7; 11 nucleotides agree with TRBD2. V was pared by 0 bases and J by 3 bases, with 8 bases of the junction left unmatched. Germline V gene data show CDR1 as SGDLS and CDR2 as YYNGEE. The CDR3 sequence is 17 residues long. The CDR3 is CASSVGAASGGNYEQYF. Here the CDR3 DNA reads TGTGCCAGCAGCGTAGGTGCGGCTAGCGGGGGGAACTACGAGCAGTACTTC.

V gene TRBV3-1 (or the pseudogene TRBV3-2) combines with J gene TRBJ2-3; 10 positions match TRBD2. Germline-derived CDR1 and CDR2 are LGHDT and YNNKEL (reference sequence). V trimming: 6 bases; J trimming: 2 bases; junction bases outside the gene matches: 5. CDR3 length: 15 amino acids. CDR3 DNA sequence: TGTGCCAGCAGAGGCACTAGCGGGAACACAGATACGCAGTATTTT. Translating it yields CASRGTSGNTDTQYF.

The CDR3 bases are TGTGCCAGCAGCTTAACAGGGGAGAGAAAAGAGACCCAGTACTTC. Amino acids: CASSLTGERKETQYF. This sequence joins TRBV7-3 and TRBJ2-5; TRBD1 or TRBD2 may be the D gene (5 bases each). Trimming shortened V by 0 bases and J by 3 bases, and 11 bases separated the two germline ends. Germline assignment: CDR1 SGHTA and CDR2 FQGTGA. This CDR3 region has 15 residues.

The genes are TRBV7-3 and TRBJ1-6; no clear D gene. Trimming shortened V by 1 base and J by 10 bases, and 8 bases separated the two germline ends. Germline loops: CDR1 SGHTA, CDR2 FQGTGA. The CDR3 length is 13 residues. CDR3 bases: TGTGCCAGCAGCTTAAATCTGGGGTCACCCCTCCACTTT. Translating gives CASSLNLGSPLHF.

V usage is TRBV28 and J usage is TRBJ1-6; 9 positions agree with TRBD1. V shed 5 bases, J shed 10 bases, and the junction held 12 bases outside the gene matches. CDR1 and CDR2 from the germline V gene are MDHEN and SYDVKM. This CDR3 region has 16 residues. The CDR3 DNA reads as TGTGCCAGCAGTCGACCTGGGGGACAGGGAGGCTCACCCCTCCACTTT. Translated: CASSRPGGQGGSPLHF.

V usage is TRBV28 and J usage is TRBJ1-4; a possible D gene is TRBD1 (5 bases). Deletions cut 5 bases from V and 10 bases from J, with 17 bases between. This CDR3 is built from 14 residues. In germline, CDR1 is MDHEN, CDR2 SYDVKM. CDR3 nucleotide sequence: TGTGCCAGCAGTGACGGCTCCAGGAGGGGAAAACTGTTTTTT. Protein sequence: CASSDGSRRGKLFF.

V and J are TRBV3-1 (or the pseudogene TRBV3-2) and TRBJ1-5; 11 bases are a match to TRBD1. Germline CDR1 LGHDT, CDR2 YNNKEL (reference sequence). With V trimmed by 1 base and J by 4 bases, 3 bases remained unmatched. This CDR3 spans 16 amino acids. In DNA form, the CDR3 reads TGTGCCAGCAGCCAAGGGACAGGGGGCGAAAATCAGCCCCAGCATTTT. Its translation is CASSQGTGGENQPQHF.

V usage is TRBV5-1 and J usage is TRBJ1-5, with TRBD1 as a possible D gene (5 bases). This CDR3 region has 14 residues. Trimming shortened V by 0 bases and J by 7 bases, and 11 bases separated the two germline ends. CDR1 and CDR2 from the germline V gene are SGHRS and YFSETQ. This CDR3 is CASSLESGQQPQHF. DNA of the CDR3: TGCGCCAGCAGCTTGGAGTCAGGGCAACAGCCCCAGCATTTT.

The rearrangement uses TRBV18 and TRBJ1-5, with D possibly TRBD1 on 5 matching bases. Trimming cost V 6 bases and J 9 bases, with 12 bases left between them. Germline CDR1 KGHSH, CDR2 LQKENI. CDR3 length equals 12 residues. CDR3 nucleotide sequence: TGTGCCAGCTCCGACAGCGTAGGGCCCCAGCATTTT. Residues: CASSDSVGPQHF.

This chain connects TRBV3-1 (or the pseudogene TRBV3-2) to TRBJ2-7, with D tentatively TRBD1 or TRBD2 (5 bases each). V lost 1 base to trimming and J lost 11 bases, with 18 bases between them. The CDR3 is 14 amino acids. CDR1 and CDR2 from the germline V gene are LGHDT and YNNKEL (reference sequence). DNA for the CDR3: TGTGCCAGCAGCCAAGGGACAACGGGACCCGGAGAGTACTTC. Amino acid sequence: CASSQGTTGPGEYF.

This chain joins TRBV13 and TRBJ2-7; 7 bases align to TRBD1. The V gene's germline CDR1 is PRHDT and CDR2 FYEKMQ (reference sequence). V lost 5 bases to trimming and J lost 0 bases; unmatched junction nucleotides: 7. The CDR3 runs 15 residues. CDR3 sequence: CASSRQRDSSYEQYF. The DNA of the CDR3 is TGTGCCAGCAGCCGGCAACGGGACAGCTCCTACGAGCAGTACTTC. The full variable domain, rest sourced from reference TRBV13 and TRBJ2-7, is AAGVIQSPRHLIKEKRETATLKCYPIPRHDTVYWYQQGPGQDPQFLISFYEKMQSDKGSIPDRFSAQQFSDYHSELNMSSLELGDSALYFCASSRQRDSSYEQYFGPGTRLTVT.

The chain is built from TRBV4-3 and TRBJ1-2; the D is unclear. With 1 base removed from V and 4 bases from J, the gap between germline ends came to 7 bases. The CDR3 extends over 13 amino acids. In germline, CDR1 is LGHNA, CDR2 YSLEER. The DNA of the CDR3 is TGCGCCAGCAGCCAAGCGGGAACCTATGGCTACACCTTC. Translation gives CASSQAGTYGYTF.

The chain employs TRBV28 and TRBJ1-1; 8 bases map to TRBD1. CDR3 length equals 16 residues. Germline V gene sequence: CDR1 MDHEN, CDR2 SYDVKM. Trimming removed 6 bases from V and 1 base from J; junction bases left unmatched: 10. The chain's CDR3 is CASSIDRGLRNTEAFF. In DNA, the CDR3 is TGTGCCAGCAGCATCGACAGGGGCTTACGGAACACTGAAGCTTTCTTT.

This chain joins TRBV15 and TRBJ2-3, with a tentative D call TRBD2 (6 bases). V gave up 5 bases and J gave up 0 bases, with 15 bases separating them. The CDR3 runs 16 residues. Per the germline V gene, CDR1 is LNHNV and CDR2 is YYDKDF (reference sequence). The CDR3 loop is CATSDLLALSTDTQYF. The DNA for the CDR3 is TGTGCCACCAGCGACTTACTAGCCCTGAGCACAGATACGCAGTATTTT. The entire variable domain, with the rest obtained from reference TRBV15 and TRBJ2-3, is as follows: DAMVIQNPRYQVTQFGKPVTLSCSQTLNHNVMYWYQQKSSQAPKLLFHYYDKDFNNEADTPDNFQSRRPNTSFCFLDIRSPGLGDTAMYLCATSDLLALSTDTQYFGPGTRLTVL.

The chain is built from TRBV24-1 and TRBJ1-6; tentatively, D is TRBD1 (5 bases). In germline, CDR1 is KGHDR, CDR2 SFDVKD. The CDR3 contains 14 residues. Trimming removed 9 bases at V and 2 bases at J, with 10 bases between. DNA for the CDR3: TGTGCCACCTCTGGGGGAACCTATAATTCACCCCTCCACTTT. Its translation: CATSGGTYNSPLHF.

The chain employs TRBV4-1 and TRBJ2-7, with 9 bases lining up with TRBD1. The ends lost 3 bases at V and 1 base at J; junction bases unmatched: 7. The CDR3 consists of 16 residues. The V gene's germline CDR1 is MGHRA and CDR2 YSYEKL. CDR3 bases: TGCGCCAGCAGCCAGCAGGGACAGGGACTTTCCTACGAGCAGTACTTC. Protein: CASSQQGQGLSYEQYF.

Details on this clone: Other DNA sequences in this sample translate to the same CDR3. This chain uses TRBV18 with TRBJ1-5, with D tentatively TRBD1 (6 bases). Trimming removed 2 bases at V and 4 bases at J, with 6 bases between. The CDR3 runs to 13 residues. Germline V lookup: CDR1 KGHSH, CDR2 LQKENI. The CDR3 spells CASSPDRNQPQHF. CDR3 DNA sequence: TGTGCCAGCTCACCAGACAGGAATCAGCCCCAGCATTTT. Supplemented by reference TRBV18 and TRBJ1-5, the full variable domain reads NAGVMQNPRHLVRRRGQEARLRCSPMKGHSHVYWYRQLPEEGLKFMVYLQKENIIDESGMPKERFSAEFPKEGPSILRIQQVVRGDSAAYFCASSPDRNQPQHFGDGTRLSIL.

The chain links TRBV18 to TRBJ2-7, with D maybe TRBD1 (6 bases). Trimming left V 2 bases short and J 0 bases short, with 11 bases between. This CDR3 contains 15 residues. Per germline, CDR1 KGHSH and CDR2 LQKENI. DNA for the CDR3: TGTGCCAGCTCACCAGCCGGGACAAACTCCTACGAGCAGTACTTC. This sequence encodes CASSPAGTNSYEQYF.

The chain carries TRBV28 and TRBJ2-7, with 8 nucleotides matching TRBD1. Trimming took 10 bases from V and 1 from J; bases not matched to a gene: 15. The CDR3 spans 16 residues. The germline CDR1 and CDR2 sequences are MDHEN and SYDVKM. The CDR3 nucleotides read TGTGCCACCGCCTGGAGCCGGACAGGGACGTCCTACGAGCAGTACTTC. Translating it yields CATAWSRTGTSYEQYF.

This clone occurred once. This chain connects TRBV4-1 to TRBJ1-6; D is unclear. The CDR3 covers 16 residues. Trimming stripped 0 bases from V and 0 bases from J, with 6 bases between. Germline loops: CDR1 MGHRA, CDR2 YSYEKL. The CDR3 loop is CASSQESSSYNSPLHF. In nucleotides, the CDR3 is TGCGCCAGCAGCCAAGAATCGAGCTCCTATAATTCACCCCTCCACTTT.

The V gene is TRBV10-2, the J gene TRBJ1-2; the D is unclear. The ends were cut back, 0 bases at V and 4 bases at J, with 12 bases in the middle. Looked up from germline, CDR1 is WSHSY and CDR2 is SAAADI. The CDR3 covers 15 residues. The CDR3 loop reads CASSESGRPLYGYTF. Here the CDR3 DNA reads TGCGCCAGCAGTGAGTCAGGGCGCCCCCTCTATGGCTACACCTTC.

The chain has TRBV28 and TRBJ1-1; weak D call: TRBD1 (5 bases). V lost 5 bases and J lost 5, with 15 bases in between. Germline CDR1 reads MDHEN; CDR2 reads SYDVKM. This CDR3 is 14 amino acids long. This CDR3 is CASSLGGDRTEAFF. CDR3 in DNA: TGTGCCAGCAGTCTCGGGGGGGATCGGACTGAAGCTTTCTTT.

V gene TRBV27 combines with J gene TRBJ1-2, with D tentatively TRBD1 (6 bases). The CDR3 contains 15 residues. The V and J ends lost 3 bases and 5 bases respectively, with 16 bases between them. Germline V gene data show CDR1 as MNHEY and CDR2 as SMNVEV (reference sequence). The CDR3 reads CASSFSGGGGYGYTF. As DNA, the CDR3 is TGTGCCAGCAGTTTTTCCGGGGGAGGGGGGTATGGCTACACCTTC.

The chain couples TRBV19 to TRBJ1-2; 7 positions match TRBD1. Germline V gives CDR1 LNHDA, CDR2 SQIVND (reference sequence). V gave up 3 bases and J gave up 4 bases; unmatched junction bases: 8. CDR3 length equals 15 residues. CDR3 sequence (DNA): TGTGCCAGTAGTATGGCTTTGGGACAGTCCTATGGCTACACCTTC. Translation gives CASSMALGQSYGYTF.